Here is one TCR beta chain with its context. Germline V gene data show CDR1 as SGHRS and CDR2 as YFSETQ. The CDR3 is 15 amino acids. The V and J ends lost 0 bases and 0 bases respectively, with 7 bases between them. The source of the sample is a study of T-cell reconstitution after alpha-beta-depleted transplantation in children. Unique molecular identifiers tagged the TCRbeta library. In TCRdb, the PCR reads were re-called with MiXCR into one record per CDR3 protein. The sample has some 400,000 distinct CDR3 sequences; around 20% are singletons. The V call is TRBV5-1, the J call TRBJ2-1; D is unclear. The sequencing here drew on PBMCs from the stem cell graft donor, taken from the stem cell graft. This clonotype was sampled from a human donor who donated a stem cell graft to a child with acute myeloid leukemia. CDR3 DNA sequence: TGCGCCAGCAGCTTGGGCAGCAACTCCTACAATGAGCAGTTCTTC. Protein product: CASSLGSNSYNEQFF. The full variable domain, in which reference TRBV5-1 and TRBJ2-1 provide the parts outside the CDR3, is KAGVTQTPRYLIKTRGQQVTLSCSPISGHRSVSWYQQTPGQGLQFLFEYFSETQRNKGNFPGRFSGRQFSNSRSEMNVSTLELGDSALYLCASSLGSNSYNEQFFGPGTRLTVL.